A selection of T cell receptor beta chains follows, all from one sample in a study of OX40 agonist ivuxolimab in advanced cancers. Profiled with immunoSEQ multiplex PCR; TCRdb holds only in-frame clones, not every one. This table holds some 70,000 clones, just over 85% found once. The sequenced sample was CD4+ or CD8+ T cells sorted from blood, obtained in a trial of the OX40 agonist ivuxolimab. The receptors were gathered from an adult with an advanced solid tumor such as melanoma, head and neck, liver or kidney cancer. Each CDR3 is given with its conserved first and last residue. Each record gives: clone size, J gene, D gene, V gene, CDR3 DNA, CDR3 protein. The D gene is left open where the match is weak. Some rows have no size entry. The others give once, few or many, or a class for an expanded clone.

clone size: -
J gene: TRBJ2-6
D gene: -
V gene: TRBV11-2
CDR3 DNA: TGTGCCAGCAGCCTCCTCCGCCTCTCTGGGGCCAACGTCCTGACTTTC
CDR3 protein: CASSLLRLSGANVLTF

clone size: -
J gene: TRBJ1-2
D gene: -
V gene: TRBV18
CDR3 DNA: TGTGCCAGCTCACCAGGGATGGGATCTCCCTATGGCTACACCTTC
CDR3 protein: CASSPGMGSPYGYTF

clone size: -
J gene: TRBJ2-7
D gene: TRBD1
V gene: TRBV5-5
CDR3 DNA: TGTGCCAGCAGCCCTTGGACAGGGACAGACGAGCAGTACTTC
CDR3 protein: CASSPWTGTDEQYF

clone size: -
J gene: TRBJ2-1
D gene: TRBD2
V gene: TRBV11-3
CDR3 DNA: TGTGCCAGCAGCCCAAGGGGCGGGGGGGCGTCCTACAATGAGCAGTTCTTC
CDR3 protein: CASSPRGGGASYNEQFF

clone size: -
J gene: TRBJ1-4
D gene: TRBD1
V gene: TRBV19
CDR3 DNA: TGTGCCAGTTGGGACAGGGCTTTAAGTGAAAAACTGTTTTTT
CDR3 protein: CASWDRALSEKLFF

clone size: -
J gene: TRBJ2-7
D gene: -
V gene: TRBV5-1
CDR3 DNA: TGCGCCAGCAGCTTGAGCCTCCTGGGGTTCGAGCAGTACTTC
CDR3 protein: CASSLSLLGFEQYF

clone size: -
J gene: TRBJ2-3
D gene: -
V gene: TRBV2
CDR3 DNA: TGTGCCAGCAGTGACGTCGGGGGATCGGATACGCAGTATTTT
CDR3 protein: CASSDVGGSDTQYF

clone size: once
J gene: TRBJ2-5
D gene: -
V gene: TRBV2
CDR3 DNA: TGTGCCAGCAGGGTGGGCGGGCGAGAGACCCAGTACTTC
CDR3 protein: CASRVGGRETQYF

clone size: -
J gene: TRBJ2-7
D gene: -
V gene: TRBV6-1
CDR3 DNA: TGTGCCAGCAGTAGAGGGGGGGTATACGAGCAGTACTTC
CDR3 protein: CASSRGGVYEQYF

clone size: -
J gene: TRBJ2-7
D gene: -
V gene: TRBV5-3
CDR3 DNA: TGTGCCAGCAGCCAACCCTCCGACAGATACTACGAGCAGTACTTC
CDR3 protein: CASSQPSDRYYEQYF

clone size: -
J gene: TRBJ2-1
D gene: TRBD1
V gene: TRBV10-3
CDR3 DNA: TGTGCCATCAGCGGACAGGGATTTAGCTATGAGCAGTTCTTC
CDR3 protein: CAISGQGFSYEQFF

clone size: -
J gene: TRBJ1-2
D gene: -
V gene: TRBV7-2
CDR3 DNA: TGTGCCAGCAGCCCCCCGCAGGGTGGGGGCGGCTACACCTTC
CDR3 protein: CASSPPQGGGGYTF

clone size: once
J gene: TRBJ1-2
D gene: -
V gene: TRBV6-5
CDR3 DNA: TGTGCCAGCACCCCAGGGAGGGATGGCTATGGCTACACCTTC
CDR3 protein: CASTPGRDGYGYTF

clone size: -
J gene: TRBJ1-6
D gene: -
V gene: TRBV19
CDR3 DNA: TGTGCCAGTAGTATCCGGCCGGGTTCGTCTAATTCACCCCTCCACTTT
CDR3 protein: CASSIRPGSSNSPLHF

clone size: -
J gene: TRBJ2-3
D gene: -
V gene: TRBV7-2
CDR3 DNA: TGTGCCAGCAGCTTCCCGATGGGCGGGGTGGCAGATACGCAGTATTTT
CDR3 protein: CASSFPMGGVADTQYF

clone size: -
J gene: TRBJ2-7
D gene: -
V gene: TRBV28
CDR3 DNA: TGTGCCAGCAGTTTAATAGGCGCCCAGAAGTACTTC
CDR3 protein: CASSLIGAQKYF

clone size: -
J gene: TRBJ2-7
D gene: TRBD1
V gene: TRBV28
CDR3 DNA: TGTGCCAGCAGGACAGGGGGCAAATACGAGCAGTACTTC
CDR3 protein: CASRTGGKYEQYF

clone size: -
J gene: TRBJ2-2
D gene: -
V gene: TRBV4-1
CDR3 DNA: TGCGCCAGCAACCGGGAGGGGGCAACCGGGGAGCTGTTTTTT
CDR3 protein: CASNREGATGELFF

clone size: -
J gene: TRBJ2-7
D gene: TRBD1
V gene: TRBV9
CDR3 DNA: TGTGCCAGCAGCAAAGCGGGGACAGGGGGCTCCTACGAGCAGTACTTC
CDR3 protein: CASSKAGTGGSYEQYF

clone size: -
J gene: TRBJ2-7
D gene: -
V gene: TRBV28
CDR3 DNA: TGTGCCAGCAGCCCCCAGCCGGGCGACGAGCAGTACTTC
CDR3 protein: CASSPQPGDEQYF

clone size: -
J gene: TRBJ2-7
D gene: -
V gene: TRBV2
CDR3 DNA: TGTGCCAGCACTCCTTTTGGCGGAGGGGGAGACGAGCAGTACTTC
CDR3 protein: CASTPFGGGGDEQYF

clone size: -
J gene: TRBJ1-5
D gene: TRBD1
V gene: TRBV2
CDR3 DNA: TGTGCCAGCAGGAACCGGGACAGTAATCAGCCCCAGCATTTT
CDR3 protein: CASRNRDSNQPQHF

clone size: -
J gene: TRBJ2-7
D gene: TRBD1
V gene: TRBV5-4
CDR3 DNA: TGTGCCAGCAGCTTGACCGGGACAGGGGGCGAGCAGTACTTC
CDR3 protein: CASSLTGTGGEQYF

clone size: -
J gene: TRBJ1-5
D gene: TRBD1
V gene: TRBV5-1
CDR3 DNA: TGCGCCAGCAGCGCCGGTGGGACAGACAATCAGCCCCAGCATTTT
CDR3 protein: CASSAGGTDNQPQHF

clone size: -
J gene: TRBJ1-2
D gene: -
V gene: TRBV19
CDR3 DNA: TGTGCCAGTAATCAACAAGGGGATGGAGGCTATGGCTACACCTTC
CDR3 protein: CASNQQGDGGYGYTF

clone size: -
J gene: TRBJ2-5
D gene: TRBD1
V gene: TRBV7-2
CDR3 DNA: TGTGCCAGCAGCTTATTTCAAAGGGCAGGGGGCGTCCGGGAGACCCAGTACTTC
CDR3 protein: CASSLFQRAGGVRETQYF

clone size: -
J gene: TRBJ1-4
D gene: -
V gene: TRBV25-1
CDR3 DNA: TGTGCCAGCAGTGACAGGGAAGCTAATGAAAAACTGTTTTTT
CDR3 protein: CASSDREANEKLFF

clone size: -
J gene: TRBJ2-2
D gene: -
V gene: TRBV2
CDR3 DNA: TGTGCCAGCAGTGAAGGAAACACCGGGGAGCTGTTTTTT
CDR3 protein: CASSEGNTGELFF

clone size: few
J gene: TRBJ2-1
D gene: -
V gene: TRBV30
CDR3 DNA: TGTGCCTTTGGAATGGGGGCCTCTACGGTGGCTGAGCAGTTCTTC
CDR3 protein: CAFGMGASTVAEQFF

clone size: -
J gene: TRBJ2-5
D gene: TRBD1
V gene: TRBV30
CDR3 DNA: TGTGCCTGGGGGACAGGGGGAAGTCGGACCCAGTACTTC
CDR3 protein: CAWGTGGSRTQYF

clone size: -
J gene: TRBJ1-5
D gene: -
V gene: TRBV6-5
CDR3 DNA: TGTGCCAGCGGTCGGAGCTTAGGACAGCCCCAGCATTTT
CDR3 protein: CASGRSLGQPQHF

clone size: -
J gene: TRBJ1-2
D gene: -
V gene: TRBV27
CDR3 DNA: TGTGCCAGCAGTTTATCGGGCGCCGGAGGAGGCTACACCTTC
CDR3 protein: CASSLSGAGGGYTF

clone size: -
J gene: TRBJ1-6
D gene: -
V gene: TRBV18
CDR3 DNA: TGTGCCAGCTCACCGGGTGGGTTTTCCTATAATTCACCCCTCCACTTT
CDR3 protein: CASSPGGFSYNSPLHF